This T cell receptor beta chain was observed in a study of OX40 agonist ivuxolimab in advanced cancers. The table came from immunoSEQ multiplex PCR; TCRdb's copy has only in-frame clones and leaves some out. The table includes about 59,000 clones, 75% to 85% detected once. The input for sequencing was CD4+ or CD8+ T cells sorted from blood, taken in a trial of the OX40 agonist ivuxolimab. This receptor was obtained from an adult with an advanced solid tumor such as melanoma, head and neck, liver or kidney cancer.

CDR3 amino acids: CASSLGTRVYSNQPQHF. The CDR3 DNA is TGTGCCAGCAGTTTAGGGACAAGAGTTTATAGCAATCAGCCCCAGCATTTT. This chain uses TRBV28 with TRBJ1-5; TRBD1 might be the D (6 bases). V lost 2 bases and J 0 bases, leaving 14 bases between the germline ends. CDR1 and CDR2 (germline): MDHEN, SYDVKM. There are 17 residues in the CDR3.